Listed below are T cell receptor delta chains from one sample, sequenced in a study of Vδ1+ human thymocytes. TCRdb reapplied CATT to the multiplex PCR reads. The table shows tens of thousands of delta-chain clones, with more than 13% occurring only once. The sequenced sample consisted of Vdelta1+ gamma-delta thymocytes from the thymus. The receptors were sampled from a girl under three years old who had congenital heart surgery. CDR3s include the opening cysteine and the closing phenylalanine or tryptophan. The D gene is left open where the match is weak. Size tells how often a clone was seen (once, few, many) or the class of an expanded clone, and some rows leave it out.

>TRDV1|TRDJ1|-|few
TGTGCTCTTGGGGATTCCGCTAATGGGATTTTTACGGGGGACGATAAACTCATCTTT
CALGDSANGIFTGDDKLIF
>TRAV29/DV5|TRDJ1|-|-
TGTGCCGCAAGTGGCCTTCCCCCCGGCACCCTCAAACTCATCTTT
CAASGLPPGTLKLIF
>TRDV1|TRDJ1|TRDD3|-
TGTGCTCTTGGGGAACTCCTACTGGGGGATACGACGCCCGATAAACTCATCTTT
CALGELLLGDTTPDKLIF
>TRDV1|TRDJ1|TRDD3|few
TGTGCTCTTGGGGAAGGGGGCCTTCCCTATCGTACTGGGGGTGTCAGGGAAAATAAACTCATCTTT
CALGEGGLPYRTGGVRENKLIF
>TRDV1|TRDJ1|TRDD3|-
TGTGCTCTTGGGGAGCCTATTAAGGCCTGGGGGATACAGGGCGATAAACTCATCTTT
CALGEPIKAWGIQGDKLIF
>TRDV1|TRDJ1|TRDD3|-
TGTGCTCTTGGGGAGGTTAAAGACGCAGGAGATAAAATCTACTGGGGGATTTACACCGATAAACTCATCTTT
CALGEVKDAGDKIYWGIYTDKLIF
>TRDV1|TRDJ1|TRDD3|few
TGTGCTCTTGGGGAACGACTCGAGGGATACATTCCCGATAAACTCATCTTT
CALGERLEGYIPDKLIF
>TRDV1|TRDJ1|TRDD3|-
TGTGCTCTTGGGGAACTATCACGTACTGGGGGATGGTACACCGATAAACTCATCTTT
CALGELSRTGGWYTDKLIF
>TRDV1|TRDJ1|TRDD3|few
TGTGCTCTTGGGGAACTGTCCGCCAAGACTGGGGGATCTCATAAACTCATCTTT
CALGELSAKTGGSHKLIF
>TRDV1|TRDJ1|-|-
TGTGCTCTTGTATTGCCGCTGAGTCCTACGATGATGGGGAGCCTACTAGAGCTCATCTTT
CALVLPLSPTMMGSLLELIF
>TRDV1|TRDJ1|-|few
TGTGCTCTTGGGGACAGCCGTTCCCTACTGTACTGGATCTCGGCCCAACTCATCTTT
CALGDSRSLLYWISAQLIF
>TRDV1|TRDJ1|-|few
TGTGCTCTTGGGGAACTAGAGGTCCTACGTCGGTTTGGGGGCCACACCGATAAACTCATCTTT
CALGELEVLRRFGGHTDKLIF
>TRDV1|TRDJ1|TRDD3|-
TGTGCTCTTGGGGGACTGGGAGTGGGGGATACGCTGCGTAAATACACCGATAAACTCATCTTT
CALGGLGVGDTLRKYTDKLIF
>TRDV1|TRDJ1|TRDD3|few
TGTGCTCTTGGGGAACTAATATATCTACAGGCTGGGGGATACAGGGGACTCATCTTT
CALGELIYLQAGGYRGLIF
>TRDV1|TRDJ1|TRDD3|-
TGTGCTCTTGGGGAACGCGGCATCGTTCCCTTTCGGCCGGGGGATCGACCCTTCACCGATAAACTCATCTTT
CALGERGIVPFRPGDRPFTDKLIF
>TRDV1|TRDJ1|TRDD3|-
TGTGCTCTTGGGGAACCCGGTAGGCGGGGGATTGGGTCCCCCCCATCCGATAAACTCATCTTT
CALGEPGRRGIGSPPSDKLIF
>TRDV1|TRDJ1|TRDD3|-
TGTGCTCTTGGGGAAGCAATGGATGTGCAAGGGATACAGGCCGGGGTTGGACTCATCTTT
CALGEAMDVQGIQAGVGLIF
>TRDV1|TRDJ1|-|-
TGTGCTCTTGGGGAACTTATCCACCATCAGTTGTACACCGATAAACTCATCTTT
CALGELIHHQLYTDKLIF